One and the same sample provided the 3 T cell receptor beta chains below, sequenced in a study of cytomegalovirus exposure and HLA in healthy donors (TCRdb year 2017). Receptors were amplified or captured by the immunoSEQ multiplex PCR assay. A mixture of 60 forward primers for TCR Vbeta segments and 13 reverse primers for TCR Jbeta segments was used in the multiplex PCR. The table was pulled from immuneACCESS by TCRdb, which kept in-frame rearrangements only. Such tables lose some clones; where checked, under half of the loss comes from unresolved V genes, and the rest has no known cause. The sample table contains over 150,000 clones; only one count was recorded for more than 60% of them. The top ten hold approximately 1.5% of the sample. Specimen: PBMCs. The receptors here all came from a woman aged 30 to 39 in good health and CMV-seropositive.

This clone was detected only a few times. J is TRBJ2-7 and V is TRBV6-5, with 8 bases fitting TRBD1. The CDR3 runs 15 residues. Germline V lookup: CDR1 MNHEY, CDR2 SVGAGI. Trimming cost V 6 bases and J 1 base; bases outside gene matches: 8. The CDR3: CASSPFDRGSYEQYF. The CDR3 nucleotides are TGTGCCAGCAGCCCTTTCGACAGGGGATCCTACGAGCAGTACTTC.

DNA for the CDR3: TGTGCCAGCTCACGGGACATGGGCAATCAGCCCCAGCATTTT. It yields the protein CASSRDMGNQPQHF. The chain couples TRBV18 to TRBJ1-5; D is perhaps TRBD1 (6 bases). The V end was cut by 4 bases, the J end by 2 bases, with 9 bases between. Per the germline V gene, CDR1 is KGHSH and CDR2 is LQKENI. The CDR3 has 14 amino acids.

This chain uses TRBV4-1 with TRBJ1-2, with D perhaps matching TRBD1 (6 bases). This CDR3 contains 14 residues. Per the germline V gene, CDR1 is MGHRA and CDR2 is YSYEKL. Trimming left V 0 bases short and J 4 bases short, with 9 bases between. CDR3 in DNA: TGCGCCAGCAGCCAAGAGACAGGCAGCTATGGCTACACCTTC. Encoded protein: CASSQETGSYGYTF.